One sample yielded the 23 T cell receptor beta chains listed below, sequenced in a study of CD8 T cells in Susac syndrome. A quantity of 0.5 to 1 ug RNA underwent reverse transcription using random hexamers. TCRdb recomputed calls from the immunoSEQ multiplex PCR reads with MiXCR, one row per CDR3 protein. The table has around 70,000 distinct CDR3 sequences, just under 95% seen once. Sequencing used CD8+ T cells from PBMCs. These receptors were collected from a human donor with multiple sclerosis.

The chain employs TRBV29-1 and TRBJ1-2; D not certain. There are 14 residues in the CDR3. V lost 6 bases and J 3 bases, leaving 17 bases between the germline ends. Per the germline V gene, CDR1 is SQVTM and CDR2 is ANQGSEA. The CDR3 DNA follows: TGCAGCGTGCCACGGACGGACCAGGACTATGGCTACACCTTC. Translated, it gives CSVPRTDQDYGYTF.

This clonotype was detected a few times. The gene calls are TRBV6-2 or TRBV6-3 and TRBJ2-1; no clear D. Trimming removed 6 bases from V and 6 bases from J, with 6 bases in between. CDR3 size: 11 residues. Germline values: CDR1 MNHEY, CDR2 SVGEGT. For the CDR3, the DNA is TGTGCCAGCAGAGTGGGCAATGAGCAGTTCTTC. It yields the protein CASRVGNEQFF.

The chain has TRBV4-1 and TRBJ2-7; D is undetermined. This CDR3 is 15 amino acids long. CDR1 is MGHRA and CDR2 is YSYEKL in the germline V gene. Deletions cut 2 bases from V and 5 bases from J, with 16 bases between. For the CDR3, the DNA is TGCGCCAGCAGCCAAATCCCTGGGCAGGCGGACGAGCAGTACTTC. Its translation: CASSQIPGQADEQYF.

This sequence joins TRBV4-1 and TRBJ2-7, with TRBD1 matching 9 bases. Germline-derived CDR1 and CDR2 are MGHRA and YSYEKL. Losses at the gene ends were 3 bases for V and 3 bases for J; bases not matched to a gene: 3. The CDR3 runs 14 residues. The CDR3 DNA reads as TGCGCCAGCAGCCAGGACAGGGGCGGCTACGAGCAGTACTTC. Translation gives CASSQDRGGYEQYF.

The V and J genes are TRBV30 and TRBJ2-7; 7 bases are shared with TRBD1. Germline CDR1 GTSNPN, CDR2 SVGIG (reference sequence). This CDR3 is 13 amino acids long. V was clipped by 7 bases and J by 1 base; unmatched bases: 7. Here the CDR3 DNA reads TGTGCCTATATGACAGGGCTTTCCTACGAGCAGTACTTC. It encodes CAYMTGLSYEQYF.

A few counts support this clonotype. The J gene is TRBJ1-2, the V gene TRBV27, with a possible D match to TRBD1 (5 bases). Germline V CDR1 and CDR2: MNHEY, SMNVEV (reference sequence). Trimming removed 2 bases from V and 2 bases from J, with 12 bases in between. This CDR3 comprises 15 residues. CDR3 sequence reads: CASSLSRAGNYGYTF. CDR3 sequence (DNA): TGTGCCAGCAGTTTAAGCAGGGCAGGGAACTATGGCTACACCTTC.

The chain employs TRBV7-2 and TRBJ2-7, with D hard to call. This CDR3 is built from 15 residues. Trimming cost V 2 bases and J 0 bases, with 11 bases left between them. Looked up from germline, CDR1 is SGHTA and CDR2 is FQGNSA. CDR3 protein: CASSLPRLGSYEQYF. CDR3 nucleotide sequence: TGTGCCAGCAGCTTACCTAGACTTGGCTCCTACGAGCAGTACTTC. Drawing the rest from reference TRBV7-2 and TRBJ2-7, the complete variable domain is GAGVSQSPSNKVTEKGKDVELRCDPISGHTALYWYRQSLGQGLEFLIYFQGNSAPDKSGLPSDRFSAERTGGSVSTLTIQRTQQEDSAVYLCASSLPRLGSYEQYFGPGTRLTVT.

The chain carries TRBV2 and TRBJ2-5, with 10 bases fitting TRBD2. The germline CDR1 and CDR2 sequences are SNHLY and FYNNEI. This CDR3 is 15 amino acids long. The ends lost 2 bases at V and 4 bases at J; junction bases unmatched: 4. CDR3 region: CASSELAGGAETQYF. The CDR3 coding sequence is TGTGCCAGCAGTGAATTAGCGGGGGGAGCAGAGACCCAGTACTTC.

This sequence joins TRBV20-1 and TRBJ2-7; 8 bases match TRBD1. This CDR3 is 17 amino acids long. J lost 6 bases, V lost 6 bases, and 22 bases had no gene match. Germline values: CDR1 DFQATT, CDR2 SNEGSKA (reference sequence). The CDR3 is CSARGLTGDGLPGEQYF. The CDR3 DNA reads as TGCAGTGCGAGGGGTCTGACAGGGGACGGTCTCCCGGGCGAGCAGTACTTC.

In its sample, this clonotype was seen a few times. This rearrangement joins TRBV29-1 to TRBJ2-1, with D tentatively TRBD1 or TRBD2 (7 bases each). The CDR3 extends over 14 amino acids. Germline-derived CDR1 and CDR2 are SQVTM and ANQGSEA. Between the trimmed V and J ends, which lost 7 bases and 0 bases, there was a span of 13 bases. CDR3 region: CSGERDSSYNEQFF. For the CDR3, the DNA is TGCAGCGGAGAGCGGGACAGCTCCTACAATGAGCAGTTCTTC.

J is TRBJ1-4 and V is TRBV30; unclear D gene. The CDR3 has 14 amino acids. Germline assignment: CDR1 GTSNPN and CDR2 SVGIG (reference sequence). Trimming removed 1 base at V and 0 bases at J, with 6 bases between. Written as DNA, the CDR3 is TGTGCCTGGAGTGGGGAAGCAACTAATGAAAAACTGTTTTTT. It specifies CAWSGEATNEKLFF.

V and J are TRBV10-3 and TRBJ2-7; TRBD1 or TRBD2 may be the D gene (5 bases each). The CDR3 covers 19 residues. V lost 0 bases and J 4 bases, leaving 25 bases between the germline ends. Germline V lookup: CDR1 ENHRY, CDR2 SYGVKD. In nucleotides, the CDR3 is TGTGCCATCAGTGAGTCTGGGGGTCGCAGGGCCCGTGATGTTTACGAGCAGTACTTC. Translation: CAISESGGRRARDVYEQYF.

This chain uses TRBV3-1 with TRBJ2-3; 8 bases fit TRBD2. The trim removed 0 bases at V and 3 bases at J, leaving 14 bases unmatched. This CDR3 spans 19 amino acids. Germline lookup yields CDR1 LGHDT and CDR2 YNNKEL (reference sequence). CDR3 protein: CASSQDIFGSSGFTDTQYF. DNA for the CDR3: TGTGCCAGCAGCCAAGATATATTTGGCTCTAGCGGGTTTACAGATACGCAGTATTTT.

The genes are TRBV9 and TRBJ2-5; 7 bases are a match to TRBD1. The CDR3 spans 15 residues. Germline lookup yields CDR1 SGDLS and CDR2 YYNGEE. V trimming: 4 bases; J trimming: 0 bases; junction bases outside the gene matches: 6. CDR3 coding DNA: TGTGCCAGCAGCACGACACAGGGGTACCAAGAGACCCAGTACTTC. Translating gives CASSTTQGYQETQYF.

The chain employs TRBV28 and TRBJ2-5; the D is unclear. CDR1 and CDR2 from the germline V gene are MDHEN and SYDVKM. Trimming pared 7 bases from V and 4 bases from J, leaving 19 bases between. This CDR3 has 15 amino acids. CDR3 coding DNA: TGTGCCAGCACTCCCAAGTCAGAAGCAACAGAGACCCAGTACTTC. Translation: CASTPKSEATETQYF. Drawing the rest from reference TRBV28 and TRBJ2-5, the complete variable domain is DVKVTQSSRYLVKRTGEKVFLECVQDMDHENMFWYRQDPGLGLRLIYFSYDVKMKEKGDIPEGYSVSREKKERFSLILESASTNQTSMYLCASTPKSEATETQYFGPGTRLLVL.

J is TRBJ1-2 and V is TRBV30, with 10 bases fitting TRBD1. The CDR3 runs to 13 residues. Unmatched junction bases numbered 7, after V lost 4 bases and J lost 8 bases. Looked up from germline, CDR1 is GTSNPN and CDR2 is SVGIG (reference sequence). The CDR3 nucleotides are TGTGCCTGGACCTCGACAGGGGGCGGCGGCTACACCTTC. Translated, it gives CAWTSTGGGGYTF. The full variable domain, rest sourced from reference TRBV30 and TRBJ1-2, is SQTIHQWPATLVQPVGSPLSLECTVEGTSNPNLYWYRQAAGRGLQLLFYSVGIGQISSEVPQNLSASRPQDRQFILSSKKLLLSDSGFYLCAWTSTGGGGYTFGSGTRLTVV.

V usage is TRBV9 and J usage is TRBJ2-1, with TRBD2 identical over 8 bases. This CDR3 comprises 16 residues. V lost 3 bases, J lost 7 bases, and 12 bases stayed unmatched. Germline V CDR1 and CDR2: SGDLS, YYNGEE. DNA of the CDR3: TGTGCCAGCAGCGCCGAGCCAGCGGGAGAAGTAAATGAGCAGTTCTTC. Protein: CASSAEPAGEVNEQFF.

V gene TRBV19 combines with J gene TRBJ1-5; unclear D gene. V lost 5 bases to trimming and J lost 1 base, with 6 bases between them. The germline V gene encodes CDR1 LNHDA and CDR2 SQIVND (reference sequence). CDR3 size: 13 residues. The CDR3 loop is CASSPWSNQPQHF. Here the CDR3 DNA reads TGTGCCAGTAGTCCCTGGAGCAATCAGCCCCAGCATTTT.

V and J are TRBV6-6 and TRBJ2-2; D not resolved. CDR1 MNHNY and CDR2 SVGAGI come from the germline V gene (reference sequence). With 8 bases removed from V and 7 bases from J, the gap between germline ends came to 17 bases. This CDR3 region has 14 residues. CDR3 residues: CASYSYLVRGELFF. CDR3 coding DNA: TGTGCCAGCTATTCCTACCTTGTCCGCGGGGAGCTGTTTTTT.

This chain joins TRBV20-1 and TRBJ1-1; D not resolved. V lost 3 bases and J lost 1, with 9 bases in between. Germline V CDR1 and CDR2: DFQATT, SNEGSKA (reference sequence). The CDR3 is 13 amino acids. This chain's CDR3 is CSASHGENTEAFF. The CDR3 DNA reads TGCAGTGCTAGCCACGGGGAGAACACTGAAGCTTTCTTT.

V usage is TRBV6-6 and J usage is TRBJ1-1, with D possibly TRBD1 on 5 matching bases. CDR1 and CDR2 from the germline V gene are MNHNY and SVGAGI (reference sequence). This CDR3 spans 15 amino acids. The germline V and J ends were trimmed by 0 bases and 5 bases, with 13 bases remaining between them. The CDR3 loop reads CASSYSNGARTEAFF. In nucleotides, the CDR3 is TGTGCCAGCAGTTACTCGAACGGGGCGCGGACTGAAGCTTTCTTT.

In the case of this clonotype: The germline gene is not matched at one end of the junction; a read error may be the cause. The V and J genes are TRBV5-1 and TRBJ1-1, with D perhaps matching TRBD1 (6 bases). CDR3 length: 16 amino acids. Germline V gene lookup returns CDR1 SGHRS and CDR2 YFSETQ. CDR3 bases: TGCGCCAGCCGACAGTCAGGGGCGTACCTGAACACTGAAGTTTTCTTT. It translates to CASRQSGAYLNTEVFF.

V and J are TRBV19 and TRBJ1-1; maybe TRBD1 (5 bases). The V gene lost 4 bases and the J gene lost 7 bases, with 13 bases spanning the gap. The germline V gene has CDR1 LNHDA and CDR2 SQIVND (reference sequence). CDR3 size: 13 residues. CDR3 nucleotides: TGTGCCAGTAGTACCTCGGGGGAACTTGAAGCTTTCTTT. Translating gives CASSTSGELEAFF.